The 22 T cell receptor beta chains presented below share a single source sample, sequenced in a study of glioma-infiltrating T cells after dendritic cell vaccination. Clones were sequenced by immunoSEQ multiplex PCR, and TCRdb holds only the in-frame ones, with some missing. The sample contains roughly 80,000 clones, around 87% of which appear only once. Time point of the sample: after dendritic cell vaccination, including at tumor progression/relapse. Source: blood, taken after dendritic cell vaccination. Receptors were obtained from a human donor with glioblastoma.

The V gene is TRBV7-6, the J gene TRBJ1-5; D is unclear. CDR1 is SGHVS and CDR2 is FNYEAQ in the germline V gene. The CDR3 has 14 amino acids. Trimming cost V 1 base and J 6 bases, with 10 bases left between them. This CDR3 is CASSLVQTSQPQHF. For the CDR3, the DNA is TGTGCCAGCAGCTTAGTACAAACAAGTCAGCCCCAGCATTTT.

The chain recombines TRBV19 with TRBJ2-7, with 8 positions matching TRBD1. The CDR3 is 15 amino acids. Germline lookup yields CDR1 LNHDA and CDR2 SQIVND (reference sequence). V lost 1 base to trimming and J lost 8 bases; unmatched junction nucleotides: 10. The CDR3 nucleotides read TGTGCCAGTAGTATAGGGTTAGGACAGGGAGTCAAGCAGTACTTC. This codes for CASSIGLGQGVKQYF.

This chain joins TRBV6-5 and TRBJ1-2; D might be TRBD1 (5 bases). The germline V and J ends were trimmed by 2 bases and 8 bases, with 18 bases remaining between them. There are 15 residues in the CDR3. Germline V lookup: CDR1 MNHEY, CDR2 SVGAGI. The CDR3 DNA reads as TGTGCCAGCAGTTACCTTTCAGGGCGGGAGGGGGGCTACACCTTC. Its protein is CASSYLSGREGGYTF.

The V and J genes are TRBV7-9 and TRBJ1-4; a possible D gene is TRBD1 (6 bases). The germline CDR1 and CDR2 sequences are SEHNR and FQNEAQ (reference sequence). This CDR3 has 15 amino acids. V lost 5 bases to trimming and J lost 6 bases, with 16 bases between them. Written as DNA, the CDR3 is TGTGCCAGCAGCAGGGAGGGGGGCAGGGATGAAAAACTGTTTTTT. Translation gives CASSREGGRDEKLFF.

This chain joins TRBV10-3 and TRBJ1-5; maybe TRBD1 (5 bases). Germline V gene data show CDR1 as ENHRY and CDR2 as SYGVKD. The CDR3 runs 15 residues. V dropped 0 bases and J dropped 7 bases, with 13 bases sitting between them. The CDR3 DNA reads TGTGCCATCAGTGAGTCTGTAGGGGTAAAGCAGCCCCAGCATTTT. It encodes CAISESVGVKQPQHF.

CDR3 nucleotides: TGTGCCAGTATCGATCTGGCAGGCTCTGGAAACACCATATATTTT. Translation gives CASIDLAGSGNTIYF. J is TRBJ1-3 and V is TRBV19; no definite D call. This CDR3 comprises 15 residues. Germline V gene lookup returns CDR1 LNHDA and CDR2 SQIVND (reference sequence). The ends were cut back, 7 bases at V and 0 bases at J, with 13 bases in the middle.

This clone has a single count. Within the sample, other DNA sequences also encode this same CDR3. The CDR3 loop is CASSLGTGNQPQHF. The DNA for the CDR3 is TGCGCCAGCAGCCTCGGGACAGGCAATCAGCCCCAGCATTTT. This chain connects TRBV5-1 to TRBJ1-5; 7 nucleotides line up with TRBD1. Trimming at V came to 4 bases and at J to 2 bases, leaving 3 bases not matched to a gene. Per germline, CDR1 SGHRS and CDR2 YFSETQ. This CDR3 has 14 residues.

The V gene is TRBV19, the J gene TRBJ1-2; tentatively, D is TRBD1 (6 bases). The CDR3 has 16 residues. Trimming removed 5 bases from V and 1 base from J, with 17 bases in between. Germline lookup yields CDR1 LNHDA and CDR2 SQIVND (reference sequence). CDR3 in DNA: TGTGCCAGTAGTTATACCCAGGGGAGGGTTAACTATGGCTACACCTTC. This sequence encodes CASSYTQGRVNYGYTF. The whole variable domain, filled in from reference TRBV19 and TRBJ1-2, reads DGGITQSPKYLFRKEGQNVTLSCEQNLNHDAMYWYRQDPGQGLRLIYYSQIVNDFQKGDIAEGYSVSREKKESFPLTVTSAQKNPTAFYLCASSYTQGRVNYGYTFGSGTRLTVV.

The V gene is TRBV7-9, the J gene TRBJ2-1; D possibly corresponds to TRBD1 (6 bases). Germline loops: CDR1 SEHNR, CDR2 FQNEAQ (reference sequence). The CDR3 is made up of 15 amino acids. The ends were cut back, 5 bases at V and 8 bases at J, with 19 bases in the middle. The CDR3 nucleotides read TGTGCCAGCAGCCCGGGCTTCAGGGGCCAGGATGAGCAGTTCTTC. It is translated as CASSPGFRGQDEQFF.

The chain couples TRBV5-1 to TRBJ1-5, with 8 bases aligning to TRBD1. Germline CDR1 is SGHRS and CDR2 is YFSETQ. With 4 bases clipped from V and 5 bases from J, the junction kept 8 bases outside the gene matches. This CDR3 spans 15 amino acids. CDR3 in DNA: TGCGCCAGCAGCACCGGACAGGGAGGGGATCAGCCCCAGCATTTT. This codes for CASSTGQGGDQPQHF.

The chain joins TRBV7-2 to TRBJ1-1; 10 nucleotides agree with TRBD1. The CDR3 is 15 amino acids. Germline V gene data show CDR1 as SGHTA and CDR2 as FQGNSA. Trimming took 5 bases from V and 1 from J; bases not matched to a gene: 4. The CDR3 DNA reads as TGTGCCAGCAGCAACCGGGACAGGGGGAACACTGAAGCTTTCTTT. Its protein is CASSNRDRGNTEAFF.

The chain is built from TRBV6-1 and TRBJ1-2; D is uncertain. CDR1 MNHNS and CDR2 SASEGT come from the germline V gene. The V end lost 4 bases, the J end lost 4 bases, and 10 bases lay between the germline ends. This CDR3 has 13 residues. CDR3 in amino acids: CASSALAFYGYTF. DNA for the CDR3: TGTGCCAGCAGTGCCCTGGCCTTCTATGGCTACACCTTC.

Worth noting for this clone: The sample holds other DNA sequences that translate to the same CDR3. The rearrangement links TRBV5-1 to TRBJ2-3, with a tentative D call TRBD2 (6 bases). CDR1 is SGHRS and CDR2 is YFSETQ in the germline V gene. CDR3 length: 14 amino acids. Trimming shortened V by 3 bases and J by 2 bases, and 10 bases separated the two germline ends. The CDR3 region is CASSSGTFTDTQYF. As DNA, the CDR3 is TGCGCCAGCAGCTCCGGGACTTTCACAGATACGCAGTATTTT.

This sequence joins TRBV5-1 and TRBJ2-1, with D possibly TRBD2 on 5 matching bases. V was cut by 4 bases and J by 9 bases, with 8 bases left in between. Germline V gene lookup returns CDR1 SGHRS and CDR2 YFSETQ. This CDR3 has 11 residues. The CDR3: CASSLGVEQFF. Written as DNA, the CDR3 is TGCGCCAGCAGCCTGGGAGTTGAGCAGTTCTTC.

CDR3 DNA: TGTGCCAGCATTACTCCCGGTGTCGGAGATACGCAGTATTTT. Translated: CASITPGVGDTQYF. The chain has TRBV28 and TRBJ2-3; D gene unclear. Germline loops: CDR1 MDHEN, CDR2 SYDVKM. V dropped 7 bases and J dropped 5 bases, with 16 bases sitting between them. The CDR3 spans 14 residues.

CDR3 amino acids: CASSLRTSPQFF. The DNA for the CDR3 is TGTGCCAGCAGTTTGAGGACTAGCCCGCAGTTCTTC. The V and J genes are TRBV28 and TRBJ2-1, with 8 bases lining up with TRBD2. Germline CDR1 and CDR2: MDHEN and SYDVKM. V shed 3 bases and J 12 bases; nucleotides not matched to a gene: 4. This CDR3 spans 12 amino acids.

This clone was seen more than once but under ten times. V is TRBV6-1 and J is TRBJ2-7; D is possibly TRBD2 (5 bases). Trimming shortened V by 4 bases and J by 0 bases, and 7 bases separated the two germline ends. This CDR3 spans 13 amino acids. From germline, CDR1 is MNHNS and CDR2 SASEGT. The CDR3: CASSARVSYEQYF. Written as DNA, the CDR3 is TGTGCCAGCAGTGCGCGGGTCTCCTACGAGCAGTACTTC.

The chain is built from TRBV2 and TRBJ1-1; D remains ambiguous. This CDR3 has 12 amino acids. CDR1 and CDR2 from the germline V gene are SNHLY and FYNNEI. The V gene lost 8 bases and the J gene lost 0 bases, with 7 bases spanning the gap. CDR3 loop: CASWTLNTEAFF. CDR3 in DNA: TGTGCCAGCTGGACTCTGAACACTGAAGCTTTCTTT.

The gene calls are TRBV4-3 and TRBJ1-1; D possibly corresponds to TRBD1 (6 bases). Germline V gene sequence: CDR1 LGHNA, CDR2 YSLEER. This CDR3 comprises 16 residues. V shed 0 bases and J shed 1 base, with 12 bases lying between them. The CDR3 here is CASSQEARGRNTEAFF. CDR3 bases: TGCGCCAGCAGCCAAGAGGCCAGGGGAAGGAACACTGAAGCTTTCTTT.

The chain is built from TRBV6-5 and TRBJ1-2, with TRBD1 matching over 9 bases. CDR1 is MNHEY and CDR2 is SVGAGI in the germline V gene. This CDR3 is built from 15 residues. V shed 6 bases and J 6 bases; nucleotides not matched to a gene: 11. For the CDR3, the DNA is TGTGCCAGCAGCACACCGGGACAGGGCAATGATGGCTACACCTTC. Its translation: CASSTPGQGNDGYTF.

The chain couples TRBV21-1 to TRBJ1-5; TRBD1, the table's D call, lacks a check against the DNA. TRBV21-1 constitutes a pseudogene. This CDR3 has 17 amino acids. This CDR3 is CASTLGVPGLGNQPQHF. In DNA form, the CDR3 reads TGTGCCAGCACCTTAGGGGTCCCGGGTTTGGGCAATCAGCCCCAGCATTTT.

This rearrangement joins TRBV7-9 to TRBJ2-2; D perhaps matches TRBD1 (5 bases). The CDR3 is 13 residues long. Deletions cut 1 base from V and 6 bases from J, with 6 bases between. Germline CDR1 SEHNR, CDR2 FQNEAQ (reference sequence). The CDR3 nucleotides read TGTGCCAGCAGCTTAGAGGGGTCCGGGGAGCTGTTTTTT. Amino acid sequence: CASSLEGSGELFF. Filled out from reference TRBV7-9 and TRBJ2-2, the complete variable domain reads DTGVSQNPRHKITKRGQNVTFRCDPISEHNRLYWYRQTLGQGPEFLTYFQNEAQLEKSRLLSDRFSAERPKGSFSTLEIQRTEQGDSAMYLCASSLEGSGELFFGEGSRLTVL.